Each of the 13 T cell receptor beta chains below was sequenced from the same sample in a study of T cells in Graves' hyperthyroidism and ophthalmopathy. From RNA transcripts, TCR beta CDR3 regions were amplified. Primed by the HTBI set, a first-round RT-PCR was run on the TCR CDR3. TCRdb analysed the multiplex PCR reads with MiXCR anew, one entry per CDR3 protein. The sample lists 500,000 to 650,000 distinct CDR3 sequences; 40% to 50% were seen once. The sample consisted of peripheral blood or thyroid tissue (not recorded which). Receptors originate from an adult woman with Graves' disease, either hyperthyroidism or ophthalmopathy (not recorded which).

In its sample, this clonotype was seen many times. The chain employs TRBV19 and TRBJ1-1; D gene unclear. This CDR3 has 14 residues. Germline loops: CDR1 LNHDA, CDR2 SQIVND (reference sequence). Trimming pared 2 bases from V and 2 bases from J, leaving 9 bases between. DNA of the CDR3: TGTGCCAGTAGTATACAGGTCGATAACACTGAAGCTTTCTTT. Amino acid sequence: CASSIQVDNTEAFF.

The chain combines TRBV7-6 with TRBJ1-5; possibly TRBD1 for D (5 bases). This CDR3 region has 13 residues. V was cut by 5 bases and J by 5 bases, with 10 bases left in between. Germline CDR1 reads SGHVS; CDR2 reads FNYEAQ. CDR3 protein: CASSIGGDQPQHF. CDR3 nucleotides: TGTGCCAGCAGCATCGGGGGGGATCAGCCCCAGCATTTT.

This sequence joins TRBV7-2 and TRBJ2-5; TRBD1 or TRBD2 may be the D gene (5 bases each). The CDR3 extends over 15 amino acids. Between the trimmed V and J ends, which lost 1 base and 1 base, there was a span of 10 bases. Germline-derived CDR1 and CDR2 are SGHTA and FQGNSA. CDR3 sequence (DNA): TGTGCCAGCAGCTTAGGACCAGGGACCCAAGAGACCCAGTACTTC. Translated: CASSLGPGTQETQYF. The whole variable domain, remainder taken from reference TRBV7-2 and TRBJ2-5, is GAGVSQSPSNKVTEKGKDVELRCDPISGHTALYWYRQSLGQGLEFLIYFQGNSAPDKSGLPSDRFSAERTGGSVSTLTIQRTQQEDSAVYLCASSLGPGTQETQYFGPGTRLLVL.

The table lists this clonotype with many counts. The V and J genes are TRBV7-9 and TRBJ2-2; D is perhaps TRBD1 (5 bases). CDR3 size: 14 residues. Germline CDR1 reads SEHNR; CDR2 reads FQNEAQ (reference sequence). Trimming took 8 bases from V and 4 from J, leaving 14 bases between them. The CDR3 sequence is CASGALTTTGELFF. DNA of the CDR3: TGTGCCAGCGGGGCTTTGACCACCACCGGGGAGCTGTTTTTT.

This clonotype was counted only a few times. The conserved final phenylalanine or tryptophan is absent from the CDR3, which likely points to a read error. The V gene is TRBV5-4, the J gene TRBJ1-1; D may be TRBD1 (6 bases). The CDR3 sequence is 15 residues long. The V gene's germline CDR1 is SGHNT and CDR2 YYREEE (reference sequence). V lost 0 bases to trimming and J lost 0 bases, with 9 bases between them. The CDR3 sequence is CASSLVGGMNTEAFS. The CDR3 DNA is TGTGCCAGCAGCTTGGTCGGGGGCATGAACACTGAAGCTTTCTCT.

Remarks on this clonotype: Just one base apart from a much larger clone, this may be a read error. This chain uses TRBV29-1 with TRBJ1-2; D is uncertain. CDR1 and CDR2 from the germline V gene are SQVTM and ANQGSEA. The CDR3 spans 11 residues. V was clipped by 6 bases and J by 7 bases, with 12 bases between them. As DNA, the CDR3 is TGCAGCGTCGAGGCAGAGTCTGGCTACACCTTC. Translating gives CSVEAESGYTF.

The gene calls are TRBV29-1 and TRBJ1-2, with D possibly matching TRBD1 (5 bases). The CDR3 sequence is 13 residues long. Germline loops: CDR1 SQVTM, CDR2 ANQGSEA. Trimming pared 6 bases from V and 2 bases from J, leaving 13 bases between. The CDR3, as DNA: TGCAGCGTCAGCGGACAACACAACTATGGCTACACCTTC. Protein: CSVSGQHNYGYTF.

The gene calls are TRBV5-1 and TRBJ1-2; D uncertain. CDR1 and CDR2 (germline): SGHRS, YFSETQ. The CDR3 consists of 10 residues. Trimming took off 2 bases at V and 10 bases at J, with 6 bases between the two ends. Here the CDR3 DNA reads TGCGCCAGCAGCTTAGTAGTCTACACCTTC. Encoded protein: CASSLVVYTF. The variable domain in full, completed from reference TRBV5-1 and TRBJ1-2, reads KAGVTQTPRYLIKTRGQQVTLSCSPISGHRSVSWYQQTPGQGLQFLFEYFSETQRNKGNFPGRFSGRQFSNSRSEMNVSTLELGDSALYLCASSLVVYTFGSGTRLTVV.

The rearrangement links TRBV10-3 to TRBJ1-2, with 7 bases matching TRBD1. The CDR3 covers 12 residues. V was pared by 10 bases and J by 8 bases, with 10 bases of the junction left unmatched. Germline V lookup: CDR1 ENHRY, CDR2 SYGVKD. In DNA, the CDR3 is TGTGCCACGGGCGACGGGACAGCGGGCTACACCTTC. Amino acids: CATGDGTAGYTF.

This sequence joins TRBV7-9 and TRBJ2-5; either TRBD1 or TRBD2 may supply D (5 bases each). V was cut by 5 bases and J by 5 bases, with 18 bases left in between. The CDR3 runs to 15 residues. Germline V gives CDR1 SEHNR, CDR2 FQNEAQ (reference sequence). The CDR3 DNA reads TGTGCCAGCAGCCCGTGGCAGGGAGCGTCGGAGACCCAGTACTTC. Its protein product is CASSPWQGASETQYF. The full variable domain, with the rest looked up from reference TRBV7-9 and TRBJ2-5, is DTGVSQNPRHKITKRGQNVTFRCDPISEHNRLYWYRQTLGQGPEFLTYFQNEAQLEKSRLLSDRFSAERPKGSFSTLEIQRTEQGDSAMYLCASSPWQGASETQYFGPGTRLLVL.

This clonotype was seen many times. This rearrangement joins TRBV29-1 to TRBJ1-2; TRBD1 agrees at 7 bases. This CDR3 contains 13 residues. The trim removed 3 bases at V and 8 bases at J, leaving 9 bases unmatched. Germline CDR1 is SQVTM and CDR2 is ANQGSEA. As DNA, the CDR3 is TGCAGCGTTGATCAGGGGGGAGCGGCGGGCTACACCTTC. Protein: CSVDQGGAAGYTF.

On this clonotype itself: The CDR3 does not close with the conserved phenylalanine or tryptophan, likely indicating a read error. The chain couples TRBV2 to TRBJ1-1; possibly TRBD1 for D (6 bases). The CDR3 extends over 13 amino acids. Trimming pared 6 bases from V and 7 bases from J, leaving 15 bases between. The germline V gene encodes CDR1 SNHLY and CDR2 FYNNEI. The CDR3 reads CASSPGTLGEAFV. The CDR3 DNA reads TGTGCCAGCAGCCCTGGGACACTGGGTGAAGCTTTCGTT.

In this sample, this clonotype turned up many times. CDR3 sequence reads: CSAGDYEQYF. The CDR3 DNA sequence: TGCAGTGCTGGGGACTACGAGCAGTACTTC. The rearrangement uses TRBV20-1 and TRBJ2-7; D unresolved. The CDR3 is 10 residues long. Looked up from germline, CDR1 is DFQATT and CDR2 is SNEGSKA (reference sequence). Trimming took off 5 bases at V and 3 bases at J, with 5 bases between the two ends.